These 16 T cell receptor beta chains originate from one sample sequenced in a study of shared clonotypes between healthy human individuals. This table comes from immunoSEQ multiplex PCR, and its TCRdb copy is limited to in-frame clones, with some not included. The sample shows about 2.5 million clones, around 92% of them seen only once. The sample taken for sequencing was naive CD4+ T cells from PBMCs. The sample's subset: CD45RA+ positively selected. Every receptor here comes from a man between 18 and 29 years old in good health. Some clones in this sample may be carry-over from other donors' samples.

The chain recombines TRBV28 with TRBJ1-2, with a possible D match to TRBD1 (5 bases). The germline gives CDR1 MDHEN, CDR2 SYDVKM. The CDR3 is 14 amino acids. V lost 2 bases and J lost 4, with 11 bases in between. This chain's CDR3 is CASSLSRAPYGYTF. The CDR3 coding sequence is TGTGCCAGCAGTTTAAGCAGGGCCCCCTATGGCTACACCTTC.

This clone was observed once. The V gene is TRBV11-2, the J gene TRBJ2-7, with TRBD1 matching over 8 bases. With 5 bases clipped from V and 0 bases from J, the junction kept 9 bases outside the gene matches. The CDR3 is 16 residues long. The germline gives CDR1 SGHAT, CDR2 FQNNGV. CDR3 sequence (DNA): TGTGCCAGCAGCCCTCTCCGGGACAGGTACTCCTACGAGCAGTACTTC. This encodes CASSPLRDRYSYEQYF.

This chain links TRBV6-5 with TRBJ1-2, with no clear D. This CDR3 region has 15 residues. The ends were cut back, 2 bases at V and 1 base at J, with 11 bases in the middle. The germline V gene has CDR1 MNHEY and CDR2 SVGAGI. The DNA for the CDR3 is TGTGCCAGCAGTTACACCGGGGTGATTAACTATGGCTACACCTTC. Its translation: CASSYTGVINYGYTF.

This sequence joins TRBV28 and TRBJ2-3; D is perhaps TRBD2 (5 bases). CDR1 and CDR2 (germline): MDHEN, SYDVKM. The CDR3 loop spans 19 amino acids. The CDR3, as DNA: TGTGGAATATACCCGACCCCCCCAAAGCGGATGATTCGCACAGATACGCAGTATTTT. It yields the protein CGIYPTPPKRMIRTDTQYF.

The chain carries TRBV10-3 and TRBJ2-1; the D gene is possibly TRBD1 (5 bases). The germline V gene has CDR1 ENHRY and CDR2 SYGVKD. V was shortened by 7 bases and J by 4 bases, with 14 bases between the two germline ends. CDR3 length: 14 residues. CDR3 sequence: CAIKGQGTYNEQFF. CDR3 DNA sequence: TGTGCCATCAAGGGGCAGGGCACGTACAATGAGCAGTTCTTC.

Many counts were recorded for this clone. The V and J genes are TRBV7-3 and TRBJ2-7; D uncertain. The CDR3 is 11 amino acids. Germline values: CDR1 SGHTA, CDR2 FQGTGA. V was cut by 1 base and J by 6 bases, with 4 bases left in between. The CDR3 here is CASSLICEQYF. DNA for the CDR3: TGTGCCAGCAGCTTAATTTGCGAGCAGTACTTC.

This sequence joins TRBV5-4 and TRBJ2-3; D tentatively fits TRBD1 or TRBD2 (5 bases each). This CDR3 spans 18 amino acids. V was shortened by 5 bases and J by 0 bases, with 22 bases between the two germline ends. In germline, CDR1 is SGHNT, CDR2 YYREEE (reference sequence). CDR3 sequence reads: CASRPGLAEGVSTDTQYF. As DNA, the CDR3 is TGTGCCAGCAGGCCGGGGCTAGCAGAGGGCGTAAGCACAGATACGCAGTATTTT.

This clone appeared a single time. The rearrangement uses TRBV5-1 and TRBJ2-2; 14 bases agree with TRBD2. The CDR3 consists of 15 residues. CDR1 and CDR2 from the germline V gene are SGHRS and YFSETQ. Germline trimming cut 7 bases from V and 6 bases from J; bases unmatched to any gene: 5. Here the CDR3 DNA reads TGCGCCAGCGGGGGACTAGCGGGAGCGGCCGGGGAGCTGTTTTTT. This codes for CASGGLAGAAGELFF.

This chain links TRBV19 with TRBJ2-5; D might be TRBD1 (6 bases). The CDR3 consists of 13 residues. Germline V gene lookup returns CDR1 LNHDA and CDR2 SQIVND (reference sequence). V was shortened by 7 bases and J by 5 bases, with 14 bases between the two germline ends. The DNA of the CDR3 is TGTGCCAGTACCTCGAGGGGGTTGGAGACCCAGTACTTC. It encodes CASTSRGLETQYF.

V gene TRBV6-1 combines with J gene TRBJ2-2; 8 bases agree with TRBD2. V was clipped by 8 bases and J by 0 bases; unmatched bases: 5. Germline-derived CDR1 and CDR2 are MNHNS and SASEGT. This CDR3 is 15 amino acids long. The CDR3, as DNA: TGTGCCAGCGTAATAGCGGGAACGAACACCGGGGAGCTGTTTTTT. Protein sequence: CASVIAGTNTGELFF.

This rearrangement joins TRBV7-2 to TRBJ1-1; 7 positions agree with TRBD1. This CDR3 spans 14 amino acids. Germline values: CDR1 SGHTA, CDR2 FQGNSA. Trimming cost V 5 bases and J 4 bases; bases outside gene matches: 7. This CDR3 is CASSPTGQFTEAFF. The CDR3 DNA follows: TGTGCCAGCAGCCCGACAGGGCAATTCACTGAAGCTTTCTTT. The entire variable domain, with the rest obtained from reference TRBV7-2 and TRBJ1-1, is as follows: GAGVSQSPSNKVTEKGKDVELRCDPISGHTALYWYRQSLGQGLEFLIYFQGNSAPDKSGLPSDRFSAERTGGSVSTLTIQRTQQEDSAVYLCASSPTGQFTEAFFGQGTRLTVV.

This clone was detected a few times. This chain joins TRBV27 and TRBJ1-1; D ambiguous. The CDR3 totals 12 residues. V gave up 6 bases and J gave up 11 bases, with 16 bases separating them. Germline V CDR1 and CDR2: MNHEY, SMNVEV (reference sequence). CDR3 sequence (DNA): TGTGCCAGCAGATCGACTGGATTTGGGGCTTTCTTT. Protein sequence: CASRSTGFGAFF.

J is TRBJ1-2 and V is TRBV7-9; D may be TRBD1 (5 bases). Germline CDR1 reads SEHNR; CDR2 reads FQNEAQ (reference sequence). The V and J ends lost 5 bases and 5 bases respectively, with 18 bases between them. The CDR3 totals 15 residues. The DNA for the CDR3 is TGTGCCAGCAGCCCATCGGGGGACGCGGGATATGGCTACACCTTC. Encoded protein: CASSPSGDAGYGYTF.

The chain is built from TRBV5-3 and TRBJ2-3, with 7 bases that match TRBD2. TRBV5-3 is known as an ORF, though its function is uncertain. Trimming took 0 bases from V and 0 from J; bases not matched to a gene: 10. The CDR3 totals 18 residues. CDR3 in DNA: TGTGCCAGAAGCTTGGTAGGCGGGAGCCTATCTAGCACAGATACGCAGTATTTT. It translates to CARSLVGGSLSSTDTQYF.

This CDR3 reads CASSLALWGDQETQYF. DNA for the CDR3: TGTGCCAGCAGCTTAGCGCTCTGGGGGGACCAAGAGACCCAGTACTTC. The rearrangement links TRBV7-6 to TRBJ2-5; TRBD2 might be the D (6 bases). Deletions cut 0 bases from V and 0 bases from J, with 11 bases between. The CDR3 length is 16 residues. Per germline, CDR1 SGHVS and CDR2 FNYEAQ.

This rearrangement joins TRBV19 to TRBJ2-3; TRBD2 is a possible D gene (6 bases). Germline V gives CDR1 LNHDA, CDR2 SQIVND (reference sequence). This CDR3 is built from 17 residues. Trimming removed 7 bases from V and 5 bases from J, with 25 bases in between. The DNA for the CDR3 is TGTGCCAGTACCCTCCCGCACGGGCGGGATGGGGTAGATACGCAGTATTTT. It specifies CASTLPHGRDGVDTQYF.